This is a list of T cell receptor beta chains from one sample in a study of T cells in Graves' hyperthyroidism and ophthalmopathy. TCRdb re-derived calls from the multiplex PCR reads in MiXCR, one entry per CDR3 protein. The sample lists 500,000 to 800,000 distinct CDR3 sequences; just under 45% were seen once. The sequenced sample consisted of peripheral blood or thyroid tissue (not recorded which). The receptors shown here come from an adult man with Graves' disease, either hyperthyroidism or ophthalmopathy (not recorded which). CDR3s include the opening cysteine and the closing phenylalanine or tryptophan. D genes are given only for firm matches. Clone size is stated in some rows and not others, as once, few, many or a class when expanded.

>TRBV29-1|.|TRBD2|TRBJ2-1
TGCAGCGTTACTAGCGGGAGTATCCATGAGCAGTTCTTC
CSVTSGSIHEQFF
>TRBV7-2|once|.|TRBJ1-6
TGTGCCAGCAGCTTTCGGATCGATTCACCCCTCCACTTT
CASSFRIDSPLHF
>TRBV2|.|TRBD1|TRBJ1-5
TGTGCCAGCAGGGGGACAGGGGGCAATGATCAGCCCCAGCATTTT
CASRGTGGNDQPQHF
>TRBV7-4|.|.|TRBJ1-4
TGTGCCAGCAGCTTCCCAGGGACGCGTGAAAAACTGTTTTTT
CASSFPGTREKLFF
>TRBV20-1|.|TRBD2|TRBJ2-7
TGCAGTGCTAGAGCACTAGCGGCAACCTACGAGCAGTACTTC
CSARALAATYEQYF
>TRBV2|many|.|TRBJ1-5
TGTGCCAGCAGTGTAGGAGTGGGAGATCAGCCCCAGCATTTT
CASSVGVGDQPQHF
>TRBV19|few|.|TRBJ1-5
TGTGCCAGTAACTTCGGGGCGTCCGGGCAGCCCCAGCATTTT
CASNFGASGQPQHF
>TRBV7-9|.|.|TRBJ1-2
TGTGCCAGCAGCTATCGGACTGAGGGTGGCTACACCTTC
CASSYRTEGGYTF
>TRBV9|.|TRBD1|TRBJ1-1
TGTGCCAGCAGCTTAATCCCGGACAGGTCTGAAGCTTTCTTT
CASSLIPDRSEAFF
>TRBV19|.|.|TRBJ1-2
TGTGCCAGTAGTATGGGTGGCTACACCTTC
CASSMGGYTF
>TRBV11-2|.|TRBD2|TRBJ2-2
TGCGCCAGCAGCCACATCGGGGGGGCCTTGGGAGTCGCCGGGGAGCTGTTTTTT
CASSHIGGALGVAGELFF
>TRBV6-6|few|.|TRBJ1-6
TGTGCCAGCAGTGAATGGGGAAGCGATTCACCCCTCCACTTT
CASSEWGSDSPLHF
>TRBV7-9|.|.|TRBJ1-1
TGTGCCAGCAGCAAACAGGGATATACTGAAGCTTTCTTT
CASSKQGYTEAFF
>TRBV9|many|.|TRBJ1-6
TGTGCCAGCAGCACGGGCCTAGAGTGGGGCCCCCTCCACTTT
CASSTGLEWGPLHF
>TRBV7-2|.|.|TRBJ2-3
TGCGCCAGCAGCCCCGAAGGACCCAGAGGGGATACGCAGTATTTT
CASSPEGPRGDTQYF
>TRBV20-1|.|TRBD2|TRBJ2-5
TGCAGTGCAGGGGCTAGCGGGAGTCAAGAGACCCAGTACTTC
CSAGASGSQETQYF
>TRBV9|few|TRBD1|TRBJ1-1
TGTGCCAGCAGCGTGGGACAGGGGGTAGATGAAGCTTTCTTT
CASSVGQGVDEAFF
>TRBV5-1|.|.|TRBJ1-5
TGCGCCAGCAGCTTGGCCTCGGAACAGCCCCAGCATTTT
CASSLASEQPQHF
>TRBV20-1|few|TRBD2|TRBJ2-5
TGCAGTGCTAGAGATAAAGCGGGGGGGCGGTTTCAAGAGACCCAGTACTTC
CSARDKAGGRFQETQYF
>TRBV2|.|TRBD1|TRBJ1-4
TGTGCCAGCAGGGTCGACAGGGAGGGAAAACTGTTTTTT
CASRVDREGKLFF
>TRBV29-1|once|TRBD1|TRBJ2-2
TGCAGCATATCGTCCGGGACAGAGAACACCGGGGAGCTGTTTTTT
CSISSGTENTGELFF
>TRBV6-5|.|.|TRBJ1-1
TGTGCCAGCAGTTACCAACGCGGACGGACGAACACTGAAGCTTTCTTT
CASSYQRGRTNTEAFF
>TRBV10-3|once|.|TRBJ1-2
TGTGCCATTCGACAAGACTCTAACTATGGCTACACCTTC
CAIRQDSNYGYTF
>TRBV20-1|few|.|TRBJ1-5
TGCAGTGCTCAAGCGGACAGTAATCAGCCCCAGCATTTT
CSAQADSNQPQHF
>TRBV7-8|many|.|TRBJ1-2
TGTGCCAGCAGCTTAGGGTCCCCTAGTGGCTACACCTTC
CASSLGSPSGYTF
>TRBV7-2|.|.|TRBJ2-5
TGTGCCAGCAGCCTCACCAGGGGGACTCCCCAAGAGACCCAGTACTTC
CASSLTRGTPQETQYF
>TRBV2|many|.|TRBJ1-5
TGTGCCAGCAGTGATTCAGGGTACCAGCAGCCCCAGCATTTT
CASSDSGYQQPQHF
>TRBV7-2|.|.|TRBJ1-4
.
CASNLGEAGQLMKNCFF
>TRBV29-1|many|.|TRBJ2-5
TGCAGCGCCCGGGCCCTCGGGGGAGAGACCCAGTACTTC
CSARALGGETQYF
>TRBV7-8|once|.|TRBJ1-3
TGTGCCAGCAGAGGTGGCCCGGTATCTGGAAACACCATATATTTT
CASRGGPVSGNTIYF
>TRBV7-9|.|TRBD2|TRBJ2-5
TGTGCCAGCAGCTTACTGTCGGGGGGTCAAGAGGCCCAGTACTTC
CASSLLSGGQEAQYF
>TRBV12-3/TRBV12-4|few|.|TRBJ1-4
TGTGCCAGTAGCCTCCCAGGGTCTAATGAAAAACTGTTTTTT
CASSLPGSNEKLFF